A selection of T cell receptor beta chains follows, all from one sample in a study of blood T cell repertoires in COVID-19. TCRdb's copy holds only in-frame clones and misses some; the assay was immunoSEQ multiplex PCR. The data hold more than 200,000 clones, with around 88% observed a single time. Sequencing was carried out using PBMCs or T cells enriched from blood (not recorded which). These receptors originate from a woman aged 25 to 39 who had recovered from COVID-19. Each CDR3 is given with its conserved first and last residue. A D gene is named only where the DNA matches it firmly. Size values are once, few and many counts, or a class for expanded clones, and some rows have none.

size: NA; J: TRBJ2-1; V: TRBV10-2; D: TRBD2; CDR3: CASAGTSVNEQFF; DNA: TGCGCCTCCGCAGGGACTAGCGTTAATGAGCAGTTCTTC
size: NA; J: TRBJ1-2; V: TRBV5-1; D: TRBD1; CDR3: CASSSTGGQGYTF; DNA: TGCGCCAGCAGTTCGACAGGGGGCCAAGGCTACACCTTC
size: NA; J: TRBJ2-7; V: TRBV24-1; D: TRBD1; CDR3: CATGTAPPYEQYF; DNA: TGTGCCACCGGGACAGCACCTCCCTACGAGCAGTACTTC
size: once; J: TRBJ2-7; V: TRBV7-2; D: TRBD2; CDR3: CASSSPTSGRSEQYF; DNA: TGTGCCAGCAGCTCACCGACTAGCGGGAGAAGCGAGCAGTACTTC
size: NA; J: TRBJ1-1; V: TRBV4-1; D: TRBD1; CDR3: CASSQQSPGGTEAFF; DNA: TGCGCCAGCAGCCAACAATCTCCAGGGGGGACTGAAGCTTTCTTT
size: NA; J: TRBJ2-5; V: TRBV27; D: NA; CDR3: CASSLGYTVQETQYF; DNA: TGTGCCAGCAGTTTAGGGTACACAGTACAAGAGACCCAGTACTTC
size: NA; J: TRBJ2-3; V: TRBV28; D: NA; CDR3: CASSFLRTVSTDTQYF; DNA: TGTGCCAGCAGTTTTTTAAGGACAGTAAGCACAGATACGCAGTATTTT
size: NA; J: TRBJ1-5; V: TRBV19; D: NA; CDR3: CASSIAWGVGNQPQHF; DNA: TGTGCCAGTAGTATAGCATGGGGCGTTGGCAATCAGCCCCAGCATTTT
size: NA; J: TRBJ1-2; V: TRBV30; D: NA; CDR3: CAWRLQGSDYGYTF; DNA: TGTGCCTGGAGACTACAGGGAAGCGACTATGGCTACACCTTC
size: NA; J: TRBJ2-1; V: TRBV5-4; D: NA; CDR3: CASSLGGRANEQFF; DNA: TGTGCCAGCAGCTTGGGAGGCAGGGCGAATGAGCAGTTCTTC